A single sample gave rise to the 27 T cell receptor beta chains below, sequenced in a study of blood T cell repertoires in COVID-19. The repertoire was sequenced with immunoSEQ multiplex PCR; TCRdb's copy has only in-frame clones and lacks some. Of a few hundred thousand clones listed, around nine tenths are singletons. Sequences were obtained from peripheral blood. All receptors derive from a man between 25 and 39 years old with active or convalescent COVID-19.

This sequence joins TRBV5-4 and TRBJ1-2; the match to TRBD1 covers 8 bases. Germline V gene data show CDR1 as SGHNT and CDR2 as YYREEE (reference sequence). Trimming removed 4 bases from V and 7 bases from J; junction bases left unmatched: 12. The CDR3 extends over 15 amino acids. CDR3 amino acids: CASSPRTGILIGYTF. As DNA, the CDR3 is TGTGCCAGCAGCCCACGGACAGGGATATTGATTGGCTACACCTTC.

This chain links TRBV25-1 with TRBJ1-4; tentatively, D is TRBD1 (5 bases). CDR3 size: 15 residues. The ends were cut back, 0 bases at V and 6 bases at J, with 11 bases in the middle. From germline, CDR1 is MGHDK and CDR2 SYGVNS. Written as DNA, the CDR3 is TGTGCCAGCAGTGAATACAGGGATGGGTATGAAAAACTGTTTTTT. Protein product: CASSEYRDGYEKLFF.

The rearrangement joins TRBV7-3 to TRBJ2-3; the match to TRBD2 covers 11 bases. The V segment lost 2 bases and the J segment 4 bases; nucleotides outside the gene matches: 8. In germline, CDR1 is SGHTA, CDR2 FQGTGA. The CDR3 sequence is 17 residues long. The CDR3 loop is CASSLGASGGLSDTQYF. The CDR3 DNA is TGTGCCAGCAGCTTAGGCGCTAGCGGGGGGCTTTCAGATACGCAGTATTTT.

J is TRBJ2-3 and V is TRBV3-1 (or the pseudogene TRBV3-2), with D possibly TRBD2 on 7 matching bases. Trimming removed 1 base at V and 4 bases at J, with 12 bases between. The CDR3 is made up of 15 amino acids. Germline V gene sequence: CDR1 LGHDT, CDR2 YNNKEL (reference sequence). CDR3 region: CASSQVVGGPDTQYF. Here the CDR3 DNA reads TGTGCCAGCAGCCAAGTCGTGGGGGGGCCAGATACGCAGTATTTT.

The chain couples TRBV5-4 to TRBJ1-1; D call uncertain. The CDR3 totals 15 residues. Between the trimmed V and J ends, which lost 0 bases and 5 bases, there was a span of 14 bases. Germline V gene lookup returns CDR1 SGHNT and CDR2 YYREEE (reference sequence). CDR3 DNA: TGTGCCAGCAGCTTGGGGGTCGCGGGGTTGACTGAAGCTTTCTTT. It translates to CASSLGVAGLTEAFF.

The J gene is TRBJ1-2, the V gene TRBV25-1, with D unresolved. Germline-derived CDR1 and CDR2 are MGHDK and SYGVNS. The V end was cut by 5 bases, the J end by 1 base, with 8 bases between. The CDR3 runs to 13 residues. Written as DNA, the CDR3 is TGTGCCAGCAGTCTAGGCTTTAACTATGGCTACACCTTC. It translates to CASSLGFNYGYTF.

V and J are TRBV11-2 and TRBJ2-1; maybe TRBD1 (5 bases). V dropped 5 bases and J dropped 0 bases, with 14 bases sitting between them. The CDR3 has 16 amino acids. Germline V gene sequence: CDR1 SGHAT, CDR2 FQNNGV. The CDR3 sequence is CASSPGLRASYNEQFF. The CDR3 coding sequence is TGTGCCAGCAGCCCAGGGCTCAGAGCCTCCTACAATGAGCAGTTCTTC.

The V call is TRBV2, the J call TRBJ1-2; 9 bases are shared with TRBD1. Germline V lookup: CDR1 SNHLY, CDR2 FYNNEI. The CDR3 totals 13 residues. The trim removed 6 bases at V and 8 bases at J, leaving 7 bases unmatched. In DNA form, the CDR3 reads TGTGCCAGCAGGGAACAGGGGGCCGGAGGCTACACCTTC. It specifies CASREQGAGGYTF.

The chain couples TRBV2 to TRBJ2-3; D perhaps matches TRBD2 (6 bases). Germline V gene lookup returns CDR1 SNHLY and CDR2 FYNNEI. V was shortened by 6 bases and J by 6 bases, with 16 bases between the two germline ends. This CDR3 has 14 residues. CDR3 nucleotides: TGTGCCAGCAGGGGAACTAGCATCCGGGATACGCAGTATTTT. Amino acid sequence: CASRGTSIRDTQYF.

The CDR3 region is CASTASGGVGTDTQYF. CDR3 sequence (DNA): TGTGCCAGCACGGCTAGCGGGGGGGTGGGCACAGATACGCAGTATTTT. V is TRBV28 and J is TRBJ2-3; TRBD2 aligns across 12 bases. This CDR3 is 16 amino acids long. Germline loops: CDR1 MDHEN, CDR2 SYDVKM. V lost 7 bases and J lost 1; bases outside the gene matches: 6.

The table lists this clone with a count of one. The J gene is TRBJ2-3, the V gene TRBV12-5; 10 bases are shared with TRBD2. The V gene end was trimmed by 5 bases and the J gene end by 4 bases; junction bases not matched to a gene: 6. Germline V gives CDR1 LGHNT, CDR2 FRNRAP. There are 15 residues in the CDR3. Here the CDR3 DNA reads TGTGCTAGTGGTCGGATAGCGGGGGGTGCAGATACGCAGTATTTT. Translation: CASGRIAGGADTQYF.

Here the CDR3 DNA reads TGTGCCAGCAGCCTCCAGACGGGATCACCCCTCCACTTT. It yields the protein CASSLQTGSPLHF. V is TRBV6-5 and J is TRBJ1-6; D is ambiguous. The CDR3 loop spans 13 amino acids. V was cut by 6 bases and J by 10 bases, with 13 bases left in between. Germline CDR1 MNHEY, CDR2 SVGAGI.

This clone appeared a single time. The V gene is TRBV6-6, the J gene TRBJ1-2; tentative D call: TRBD1 (5 bases). Germline-derived CDR1 and CDR2 are MNHNY and SVGAGI (reference sequence). V was shortened by 8 bases and J by 3 bases, with 10 bases between the two germline ends. This CDR3 is 12 amino acids long. Written as DNA, the CDR3 is TGTGCCAGCCAGGCACAGGACTATGGCTACACCTTC. Its protein product is CASQAQDYGYTF.

The gene calls are TRBV6-5 and TRBJ1-6; 8 bases are a match to TRBD1. Germline V gene lookup returns CDR1 MNHEY and CDR2 SVGAGI. After removal of 6 bases from V and 6 bases from J, the junction contained 7 bases not matched to a gene. The CDR3 spans 15 residues. The CDR3 spells CASRPDRGINSPLHF. In nucleotides, the CDR3 is TGTGCCAGCAGACCCGACAGGGGTATTAATTCACCCCTCCACTTT.

The chain carries TRBV6-6 and TRBJ2-3; D possibly corresponds to TRBD2 (5 bases). In germline, CDR1 is MNHNY, CDR2 SVGAGI (reference sequence). V dropped 2 bases and J dropped 4 bases, with 13 bases sitting between them. The CDR3 has 15 residues. The CDR3 here is CASSYQRIGADTQYF. CDR3 sequence (DNA): TGTGCCAGCAGTTACCAGAGGATCGGGGCAGATACGCAGTATTTT.

The chain employs TRBV7-9 and TRBJ1-4; maybe TRBD1 (5 bases). V lost 5 bases and J lost 0, with 10 bases in between. The CDR3 covers 15 residues. Per the germline V gene, CDR1 is SEHNR and CDR2 is FQNEAQ (reference sequence). The CDR3 is CASSPGGSTNEKLFF. The CDR3 DNA reads TGTGCCAGCAGCCCCGGGGGGTCAACTAATGAAAAACTGTTTTTT. Variable domain in full (rest from reference TRBV7-9 and TRBJ1-4): DTGVSQNPRHKITKRGQNVTFRCDPISEHNRLYWYRQTLGQGPEFLTYFQNEAQLEKSRLLSDRFSAERPKGSFSTLEIQRTEQGDSAMYLCASSPGGSTNEKLFFGSGTQLSVL.

This chain joins TRBV7-9 and TRBJ1-4, with TRBD1 matching 12 bases. CDR3 length: 14 amino acids. Germline CDR1 is SEHNR and CDR2 is FQNEAQ (reference sequence). Trimming removed 8 bases from V and 10 bases from J; junction bases left unmatched: 8. This CDR3 is CASGFGTGGGKLFF. The CDR3 coding sequence is TGTGCCAGCGGGTTCGGGACAGGGGGCGGAAAACTGTTTTTT.

CDR3 in amino acids: CASSLGPTYEQYF. The CDR3 DNA sequence: TGTGCCAGCAGCTTAGGTCCCACCTACGAGCAGTACTTC. The rearrangement joins TRBV13 to TRBJ2-7; D uncertain. CDR1 is PRHDT, CDR2 FYEKMQ, per germline (reference sequence). Trimming removed 0 bases from V and 2 bases from J, with 5 bases in between. The CDR3 contains 13 residues.

This chain links TRBV3-1 (or the pseudogene TRBV3-2) with TRBJ2-2, with a tentative D call TRBD1 (6 bases). This CDR3 is built from 15 residues. CDR1 is LGHDT and CDR2 is YNNKEL in the germline V gene (reference sequence). V lost 4 bases and J lost 7, with 16 bases in between. DNA of the CDR3: TGTGCCAGCAGCCCTTTCGTTCAGGGGTTCGGGGAGCTGTTTTTT. Its protein product is CASSPFVQGFGELFF.

The rearrangement uses TRBV2 and TRBJ2-7, with D possibly matching TRBD2 (5 bases). The CDR3 sequence is 14 residues long. Deletions cut 6 bases from V and 2 bases from J, with 14 bases between. The germline gives CDR1 SNHLY, CDR2 FYNNEI. The CDR3 nucleotides are TGTGCCAGCAGGGGCATAAGAGGGACCTACGAGCAGTACTTC. Protein product: CASRGIRGTYEQYF.

The rearrangement links TRBV6-5 to TRBJ2-3; maybe TRBD2 (7 bases). V was clipped by 8 bases and J by 2 bases, with 17 bases between them. The germline gives CDR1 MNHEY, CDR2 SVGAGI. The CDR3 is 15 residues long. The CDR3 nucleotides are TGTGCCAGCGCGTCGGCGGGGGCCTACACAGATACGCAGTATTTT. This translates into CASASAGAYTDTQYF.

The rearrangement uses TRBV13 and TRBJ2-7, with D tentatively TRBD1 (6 bases). Germline assignment: CDR1 PRHDT and CDR2 FYEKMQ (reference sequence). This CDR3 comprises 14 residues. Trimming removed 4 bases from V and 2 bases from J, with 12 bases in between. The CDR3 loop is CASSYDRLAYEQYF. The CDR3 DNA reads TGTGCCAGCAGCTACGACAGGTTGGCCTACGAGCAGTACTTC.

V gene TRBV5-1 combines with J gene TRBJ1-4; no reliable D call. The CDR3 contains 15 residues. With 0 bases removed from V and 0 bases from J, the gap between germline ends came to 6 bases. Germline loops: CDR1 SGHRS, CDR2 YFSETQ. CDR3 sequence (DNA): TGCGCCAGCAGCTTGGATGCAGCAACTAATGAAAAACTGTTTTTT. It is translated as CASSLDAATNEKLFF.

A note on this clone: The same CDR3 can be traced to other DNA sequences in this sample. The rearrangement joins TRBV6-5 to TRBJ2-1, with 9 bases lining up with TRBD2. The V gene end was trimmed by 6 bases and the J gene end by 3 bases; junction bases not matched to a gene: 3. The CDR3 is 14 amino acids. Germline V gene data show CDR1 as MNHEY and CDR2 as SVGAGI. In nucleotides, the CDR3 is TGTGCCAGCAGCCTTAGCGGGGGCTACAATGAGCAGTTCTTC. Protein sequence: CASSLSGGYNEQFF.

This chain connects TRBV5-6 to TRBJ1-6, with 11 bases identical to TRBD1. The germline gives CDR1 SGHDT, CDR2 YYEEEE. The V and J ends lost 4 bases and 10 bases, in that order; junction bases with no gene match: 7. CDR3 size: 15 residues. CDR3: CASSGMGQGGSPLHF. CDR3 in DNA: TGTGCCAGCAGCGGAATGGGACAGGGGGGATCACCCCTCCACTTT.

V and J are TRBV27 and TRBJ1-2; unclear D gene. V was pared by 4 bases and J by 1 base, with 13 bases between. The CDR3 is 15 residues long. CDR1 MNHEY and CDR2 SMNVEV come from the germline V gene (reference sequence). CDR3 nucleotide sequence: TGTGCCAGCAGTTCCCTTGGGGAGGATAACTATGGCTACACCTTC. It codes for CASSSLGEDNYGYTF.

J is TRBJ2-4 and V is TRBV7-6, with TRBD2 matching 12 bases. The CDR3 runs 20 residues. V gave up 2 bases and J gave up 1 base; unmatched junction bases: 12. Germline CDR1 is SGHVS and CDR2 is FNYEAQ. CDR3: CASSLWASGGATSAKNIQYF. CDR3 in DNA: TGTGCCAGCAGCTTATGGGCTAGCGGGGGGGCCACCTCGGCCAAAAACATTCAGTACTTC.